Presented here are 4 T cell receptor beta chains from one specimen sequenced in a study of blood T cells in healthy people across ages (dated by TCRdb to between 2014 and 2017). Receptor libraries were prepared by 5' RACE. Instrument on record: Illumina HiSeq 2500. A second PCR of about 6 to 11 cycles was run with a J-beta primer mix and a sample-barcoded 5' primer. TCRdb passed the public sequencing reads through fastp at Q25 and MiXCR, retaining productive beta sequences. A single entry per CDR3 protein holds the most common genes and DNA from its merged rows. The sample yields over 700,000 distinct CDR3 sequences; 40% to 65% were counted once. About 42% of the sample goes to the ten largest clones. Specimen: blood. Source of these receptors: a man older than 75 in good health.

The V and J genes are TRBV12-3 or TRBV12-4 and TRBJ1-1; D might be TRBD1 (6 bases). The V gene lost 3 bases and the J gene lost 3 bases, with 14 bases spanning the gap. The CDR3 runs 15 residues. The CDR3 region has the DNA TGTGCCAGCAGTTTTCGGAGGTCAGGGGACACTGAAGCTTTCTTT. This encodes CASSFRRSGDTEAFF.

This clonotype was recorded a few times. The chain couples TRBV7-9 to TRBJ2-5; D is unclear. Germline values: CDR1 SEHNR, CDR2 FQNEAQ (reference sequence). This CDR3 has 15 amino acids. Trimming stripped 1 base from V and 0 bases from J, with 9 bases between. The CDR3 bases are TGTGCCAGCAGCTTAGGTGCCGTCCACCAAGAGACCCAGTACTTC. Protein product: CASSLGAVHQETQYF.

CDR3 sequence (DNA): TGTGCCAGCAGCCAAGAGGAGGAGGCCTACAATGAGCAGTACTTC. Translation gives CASSQEEEAYNEQYF. The J gene is TRBJ2-1, the V gene TRBV3-1; weak D call: TRBD2 (5 bases). The DNA end favors TRBJ2-7, so the J call may be wrong. This CDR3 has 15 amino acids. The germline V gene encodes CDR1 LGHDT and CDR2 YNNKEL (reference sequence).

This CDR3 is CASSFGGAGNTEAFF. The CDR3 region has the DNA TGTGCCAGCAGCTTCGGTGGGGCGGGGAACACTGAAGCTTTCTTT. The V gene is TRBV11-1, the J gene TRBJ1-1, with D possibly being TRBD1 (5 bases). Germline V gene sequence: CDR1 SGHAT, CDR2 FQDESV (reference sequence). V gave up 3 bases and J gave up 1 base, with 12 bases separating them. The CDR3 totals 15 residues.